Presented here are 28 T cell receptor beta chains from one specimen sequenced in a study of T cell repertoires in cytomegalovirus infection. In TCRdb, the reads were re-called with MiXCR into one record per CDR3 protein. Altogether hundreds of thousands of distinct CDR3 sequences are present, more than 20% being singletons, with the ten largest covering roughly 8%. Sequenced sample: CD8+ T cells from PBMCs. Receptors originate from a human donor in good health (CMV status not recorded). Some clones in this sample may be carry-over from other donors' samples.

The genes are TRBV2 and TRBJ1-1; D call uncertain. Trimming removed 2 bases from V and 10 bases from J, with 8 bases in between. This CDR3 contains 11 residues. The germline gives CDR1 SNHLY, CDR2 FYNNEI. The CDR3 DNA is TGTGCCAGCAGTGAAAGGGTGGGAGCTTTCTTT. Protein sequence: CASSERVGAFF.

This sequence joins TRBV28 and TRBJ2-7, with D perhaps matching TRBD1 (6 bases). Germline CDR1 and CDR2: MDHEN and SYDVKM. The V gene lost 5 bases and the J gene lost 2 bases, with 16 bases spanning the gap. The CDR3 covers 15 residues. The CDR3 DNA is TGTGCCAGCAGTAAGATAGCAGGGGAGACCTACGAGCAGTACGTC. Protein product: CASSKIAGETYEQYV.

Comments on this clonotype: This may arise from a read error, as a much more abundant clone is one base away. This chain joins TRBV7-4 and TRBJ1-6, with 7 nucleotides matching TRBD1. The CDR3 totals 14 residues. CDR1 is SGHVT and CDR2 is SQSDAQ in the germline V gene. The CDR3 reads CASSLTGVASPPHF. The CDR3 DNA is TGTGCCAGCAGCCTTACAGGGGTAGCCTCACCCCCCCACTTT.

The sample holds many counts of this clonotype. V gene TRBV7-6 combines with J gene TRBJ1-2; D remains unclear. The CDR3 is made up of 10 amino acids. V was shortened by 11 bases and J by 2 bases, with 6 bases between the two germline ends. Germline V gene sequence: CDR1 SGHVS, CDR2 FNYEAQ. The CDR3 region is CAVGNYGYTF. CDR3 nucleotides: TGTGCCGTCGGCAACTATGGCTACACCTTC.

In DNA form, the CDR3 reads TGTGCCAGCAGTCTCCGGACTCTTAACTATGGCTACACCTTC. Translation gives CASSLRTLNYGYTF. V and J are TRBV28 and TRBJ1-2; D is unclear. In germline, CDR1 is MDHEN, CDR2 SYDVKM. V was pared by 5 bases and J by 1 base, with 11 bases between. CDR3 size: 14 residues.

V and J are TRBV23-1 and TRBJ2-7; TRBD1 matches 7 bases. TRBV23-1 belongs to the ORF category, with a function that is uncertain. This CDR3 has 15 amino acids. J gave up 3 bases and V 6 bases, and 11 bases lay outside the gene matches. CDR3 residues: CASSHTVPGGYEQYV. The CDR3 DNA sequence: TGCGCCAGCAGCCACACGGTCCCAGGGGGCTACGAGCAGTACGTC.

This clonotype came up a few times. The J gene is TRBJ1-5, the V gene TRBV19, with D maybe TRBD1 (6 bases). The V gene lost 11 bases and the J gene lost 5 bases, with 13 bases spanning the gap. The CDR3 contains 12 residues. The germline V gene encodes CDR1 LNHDA and CDR2 SQIVND (reference sequence). CDR3 sequence: CASGQRDQPQHF. CDR3 in DNA: TGTGCCTCAGGACAGAGAGATCAGCCCCAGCATTTT.

The chain recombines TRBV20-1 with TRBJ1-2; D perhaps matches TRBD1 (6 bases). Germline CDR1 and CDR2: DFQATT and SNEGSKA (reference sequence). The CDR3 loop spans 14 amino acids. Trimming removed 0 bases at V and 8 bases at J, with 16 bases between. CDR3 bases: TGCAGTGCTAGAGATTTGGCGGGGGCGAAAGGCTACACCTTC. Encoded protein: CSARDLAGAKGYTF.

The chain links TRBV12-3 or TRBV12-4 to TRBJ2-1; 7 nucleotides match TRBD1. V shed 6 bases and J 4 bases; nucleotides not matched to a gene: 6. This CDR3 has 14 residues. This CDR3 reads CASSAGGNYNEQFF. In DNA form, the CDR3 reads TGTGCCAGCAGCGCAGGGGGAAATTACAATGAGCAGTTCTTC.

This rearrangement joins TRBV20-1 to TRBJ2-7, with 7 bases lining up with TRBD1. The junction had 8 bases not matched to a gene; V was cut back by 2 bases and J by 4 bases. The CDR3 loop spans 14 amino acids. From germline, CDR1 is DFQATT and CDR2 SNEGSKA (reference sequence). The CDR3: CSARSPTGTYEQYV. CDR3 in DNA: TGCAGTGCTAGATCCCCGACAGGGACATACGAGCAGTACGTC.

In regard to this clonotype: Given a much more abundant clone one base away, this may be a read error. The chain has TRBV4-1 and TRBJ1-1; weak D call: TRBD1 (5 bases). CDR3 length: 16 amino acids. Germline V gene data show CDR1 as MGHRA and CDR2 as YSYEKL. Deletions cut 0 bases from V and 11 bases from J, with 22 bases between. The CDR3 DNA follows: TGCGCCAGCAGCCAAGACTCCGGGGGTAATTGGCTGTGGGCTTTCTTT. Its translation is CASSQDSGGNWLWAFF.

The chain employs TRBV7-6 and TRBJ2-7, with TRBD2 as a possible D gene (5 bases). CDR3 size: 13 residues. Germline loops: CDR1 SGHVS, CDR2 FNYEAQ. The V and J ends lost 2 bases and 5 bases respectively, with 10 bases between them. CDR3 coding DNA: TGTGCCAGCAGCTTACCGGGGTCCCACGAGCAGTACGTC. As protein: CASSLPGSHEQYV.

This chain's CDR3 is CATRNHPGELFF. CDR3 DNA sequence: TGTGCCACCAGAAATCACCCCGGGGAGCTGTTTTTT. V is TRBV6-2 or TRBV6-3 and J is TRBJ2-2, with D hard to call. Germline lookup yields CDR1 MNHEY and CDR2 SVGEGT. Trimming left V 10 bases short and J 6 bases short, with 12 bases between. The CDR3 length is 12 residues.

This clonotype was counted ten times or more. The V and J genes are TRBV28 and TRBJ1-5, with D uncertain. This CDR3 region has 14 residues. Trimming removed 7 bases at V and 1 base at J, with 11 bases between. Looked up from germline, CDR1 is MDHEN and CDR2 is SYDVKM. CDR3 coding DNA: TGTGCCAGCACCTTCCCCGGGAGCAATCAGCCCCAGCATTTT. Translated: CASTFPGSNQPQHF. Full variable domain (missing parts from reference TRBV28 and TRBJ1-5): DVKVTQSSRYLVKRTGEKVFLECVQDMDHENMFWYRQDPGLGLRLIYFSYDVKMKEKGDIPEGYSVSREKKERFSLILESASTNQTSMYLCASTFPGSNQPQHFGDGTRLSIL.

This clonotype was observed many times. The chain joins TRBV7-2 to TRBJ2-2; either TRBD1 or TRBD2 may supply D (5 bases each). Trimming stripped 2 bases from V and 7 bases from J, with 17 bases between. Germline V gives CDR1 SGHTA, CDR2 FQGNSA. There are 16 residues in the CDR3. In DNA form, the CDR3 reads TGTGCCAGCAGCTTAAAGGGGCCCATAGGAGGCGGGGAGCTGTTTTTT. This encodes CASSLKGPIGGGELFF.

This clonotype was counted many times. The CDR3 nucleotides read TGTGCCAGCAGCTTAGCGATAGGAGGACAGCACAATCAGCCCCAGCATTTT. Its translation is CASSLAIGGQHNQPQHF. The chain has TRBV7-9 and TRBJ1-5; TRBD1 might be the D (6 bases). With 0 bases removed from V and 3 bases from J, the gap between germline ends came to 15 bases. This CDR3 has 17 residues. CDR1 SEHNR and CDR2 FQNEAQ come from the germline V gene (reference sequence).

Here the CDR3 DNA reads TGTGCCAGCAGTACTTCACTCAGGGGCAGCGGGGAGCTGTTTTTT. Protein sequence: CASSTSLRGSGELFF. The chain couples TRBV6-6 to TRBJ2-2; TRBD1 is a possible D gene (6 bases). CDR1 MNHNY and CDR2 SVGAGI come from the germline V gene (reference sequence). V lost 5 bases, J lost 7 bases, and 17 bases lay in between. The CDR3 sequence is 15 residues long.

The chain has TRBV29-1 and TRBJ2-6; the D is unclear. Trimming removed 1 base at V and 0 bases at J, with 7 bases between. The CDR3 is 15 residues long. Germline V gene sequence: CDR1 SQVTM, CDR2 ANQGSEA. CDR3 residues: CSVEGLSSGANVLTF. CDR3 nucleotide sequence: TGCAGCGTTGAAGGACTCAGCTCTGGGGCCAACGTCCTGACTTTC.

This clonotype was seen a few times. The chain combines TRBV19 with TRBJ1-1; TRBD1 aligns across 8 bases. Germline CDR1 is LNHDA and CDR2 is SQIVND (reference sequence). CDR3 length: 17 amino acids. J lost 3 bases, V lost 6 bases, and 15 bases had no gene match. The CDR3 DNA is TGTGCCAGTAGGGACAGGGCACGGACCAAACGGGACACTGAAGCTTTCTTT. It yields the protein CASRDRARTKRDTEAFF. The whole variable domain, filled in from reference TRBV19 and TRBJ1-1, reads DGGITQSPKYLFRKEGQNVTLSCEQNLNHDAMYWYRQDPGQGLRLIYYSQIVNDFQKGDIAEGYSVSREKKESFPLTVTSAQKNPTAFYLCASRDRARTKRDTEAFFGQGTRLTVV.

The V and J genes are TRBV10-3 and TRBJ2-2; tentative D call: TRBD1 (5 bases). This CDR3 has 13 amino acids. V shed 6 bases and J shed 4 bases, with 9 bases lying between them. Germline V gene sequence: CDR1 ENHRY, CDR2 SYGVKD. In nucleotides, the CDR3 is TGTGCCATCAGGATGACAGTCACCGGGGAGCTGTTTTTT. As protein: CAIRMTVTGELFF.

This clonotype was picked up a small number of times. The chain joins TRBV9 to TRBJ1-2, with 7 bases aligning to TRBD1. V shed 0 bases, J shed 3 bases, and the junction held 2 bases outside the gene matches. The CDR3 is 14 amino acids. The germline gives CDR1 SGDLS, CDR2 YYNGEE. CDR3 DNA: TGTGCCAGCAGCGTAGCCGGGACAGACTATGGCTACACCTTC. Amino acid sequence: CASSVAGTDYGYTF.

The chain couples TRBV20-1 to TRBJ1-1; TRBD1 agrees at 8 bases. CDR3 length equals 16 residues. V lost 0 bases and J lost 4; bases outside the gene matches: 10. Germline-derived CDR1 and CDR2 are DFQATT and SNEGSKA (reference sequence). As DNA, the CDR3 is TGCAGTGCTAGAGATCGTGGCGAGGACAGGGTCACTGAAGCTTTCTTT. Residues: CSARDRGEDRVTEAFF.

The chain carries TRBV28 and TRBJ2-7, with D perhaps TRBD1 or TRBD2 (5 bases each). Trimming took off 11 bases at V and 1 base at J, with 18 bases between the two ends. There are 14 residues in the CDR3. CDR1 and CDR2 from the germline V gene are MDHEN and SYDVKM. The CDR3 loop is CAAKRGPTSYEQYF. The CDR3, as DNA: TGTGCCGCCAAACGGGGCCCCACATCCTACGAGCAGTACTTC.

This clonotype was seen a handful of times. The rearrangement uses TRBV15 and TRBJ2-2; D might be TRBD1 (5 bases). Germline V CDR1 and CDR2: LNHNV, YYDKDF (reference sequence). CDR3 length: 14 residues. V shed 7 bases and J shed 3 bases, with 12 bases lying between them. The CDR3: CATNMGPDTGELFF. The DNA of the CDR3 is TGTGCCACCAATATGGGGCCCGACACCGGGGAGCTGTTTTTT.

The sample holds many counts of this clonotype. The chain combines TRBV28 with TRBJ2-3, with TRBD1 as a possible D gene (6 bases). Trimming took off 2 bases at V and 0 bases at J, with 24 bases between the two ends. This CDR3 comprises 20 residues. CDR1 is MDHEN and CDR2 is SYDVKM in the germline V gene. The CDR3 region has the DNA TGTGCCAGCAGTTTACTGGGGGCGCTACCCATTAACCCTAGCACAGATACGCAGTATTTT. It translates to CASSLLGALPINPSTDTQYF.

This rearrangement joins TRBV20-1 to TRBJ2-4, with TRBD1 matching 8 bases. The CDR3 sequence is 14 residues long. The V and J ends lost 0 bases and 6 bases, in that order; junction bases with no gene match: 4. Germline V gene sequence: CDR1 DFQATT, CDR2 SNEGSKA (reference sequence). CDR3 nucleotides: TGCAGTGCTAGAGACAGGGGGCTTGGAAACATTCAGTACTTC. Protein product: CSARDRGLGNIQYF.

This clonotype has a count of ten or more. The J gene is TRBJ1-5, the V gene TRBV7-8; the match to TRBD1 covers 8 bases. V dropped 5 bases and J dropped 7; count of bases not matched to a gene: 7. Germline V gene lookup returns CDR1 SGHVS and CDR2 FQNEAQ. CDR3 length equals 14 residues. This chain's CDR3 is CASSILQGEQPQHF. CDR3 nucleotides: TGTGCCAGCAGCATACTACAGGGGGAACAGCCCCAGCATTTT.

This rearrangement joins TRBV6-2 or TRBV6-3 to TRBJ2-1; the D gene is possibly TRBD1 (6 bases). V shed 2 bases and J shed 10 bases, with 9 bases lying between them. The CDR3 runs to 12 residues. CDR1 MNHEY and CDR2 SVGEGT come from the germline V gene. CDR3 DNA sequence: TGTGCCAGCAGTTACCCTGGACAGGAGCAGTTCTTC. Amino acids: CASSYPGQEQFF.